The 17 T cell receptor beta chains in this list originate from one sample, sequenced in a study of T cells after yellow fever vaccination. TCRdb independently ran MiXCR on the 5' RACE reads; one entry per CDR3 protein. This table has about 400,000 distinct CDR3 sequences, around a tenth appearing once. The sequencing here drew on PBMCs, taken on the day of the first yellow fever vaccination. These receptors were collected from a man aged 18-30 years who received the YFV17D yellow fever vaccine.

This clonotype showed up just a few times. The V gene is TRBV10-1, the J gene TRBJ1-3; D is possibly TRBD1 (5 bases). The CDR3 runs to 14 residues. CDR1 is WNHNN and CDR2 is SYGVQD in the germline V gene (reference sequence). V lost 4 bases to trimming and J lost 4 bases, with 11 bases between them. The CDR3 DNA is TGCGCCAGCAGTGCTGCCAGGGACGGAAACACCATATATTTT. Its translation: CASSAARDGNTIYF.

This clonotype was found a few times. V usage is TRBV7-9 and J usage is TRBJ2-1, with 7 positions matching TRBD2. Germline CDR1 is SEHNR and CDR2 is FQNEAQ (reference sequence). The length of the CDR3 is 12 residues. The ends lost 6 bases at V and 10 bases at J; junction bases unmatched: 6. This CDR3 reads CASRRERGEQFF. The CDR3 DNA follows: TGTGCCAGCAGACGCGAGCGGGGAGAGCAGTTCTTC.

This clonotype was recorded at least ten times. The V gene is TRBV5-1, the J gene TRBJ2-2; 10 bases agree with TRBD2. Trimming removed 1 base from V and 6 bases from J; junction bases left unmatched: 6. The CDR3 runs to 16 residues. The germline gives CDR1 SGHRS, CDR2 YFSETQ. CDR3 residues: CASSLSAGGLAGELFF. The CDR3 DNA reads TGCGCCAGCAGCTTGTCAGCGGGGGGGCTCGCCGGGGAGCTGTTTTTT.

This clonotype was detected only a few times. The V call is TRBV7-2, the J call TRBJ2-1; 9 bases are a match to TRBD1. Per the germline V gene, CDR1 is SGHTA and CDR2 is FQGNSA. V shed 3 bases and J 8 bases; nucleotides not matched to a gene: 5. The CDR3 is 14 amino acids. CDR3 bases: TGTGCCAGCAGCTTGACAGGGGGGGTAGATGAGCAGTTCTTC. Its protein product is CASSLTGGVDEQFF.

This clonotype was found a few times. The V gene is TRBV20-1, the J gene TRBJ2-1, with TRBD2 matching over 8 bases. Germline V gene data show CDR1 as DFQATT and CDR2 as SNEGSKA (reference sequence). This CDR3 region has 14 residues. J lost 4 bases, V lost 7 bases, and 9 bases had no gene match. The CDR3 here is CSVRGRGGYNEQFF. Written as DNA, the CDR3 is TGCAGTGTCAGGGGTCGGGGGGGATACAATGAGCAGTTCTTC.

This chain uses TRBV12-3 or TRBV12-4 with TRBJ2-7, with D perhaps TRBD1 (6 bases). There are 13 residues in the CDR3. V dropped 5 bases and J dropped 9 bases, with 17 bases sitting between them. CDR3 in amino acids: CASSPQTGLRQYF. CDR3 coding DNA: TGTGCCAGCAGTCCGCAGACAGGCCTCCGGCAGTACTTC.

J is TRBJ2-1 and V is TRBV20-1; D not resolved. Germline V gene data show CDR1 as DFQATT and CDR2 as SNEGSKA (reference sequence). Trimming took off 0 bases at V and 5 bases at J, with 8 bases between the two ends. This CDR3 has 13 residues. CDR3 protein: CSARERLHNEQFF. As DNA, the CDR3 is TGCAGTGCTAGAGAACGCCTGCACAATGAGCAGTTCTTC.

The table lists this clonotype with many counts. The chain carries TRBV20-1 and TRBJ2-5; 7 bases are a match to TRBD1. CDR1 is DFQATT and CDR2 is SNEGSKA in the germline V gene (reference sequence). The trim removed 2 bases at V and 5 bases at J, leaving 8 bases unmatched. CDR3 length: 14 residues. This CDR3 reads CSARSDRVYETQYF. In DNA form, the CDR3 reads TGCAGTGCTAGATCAGACAGGGTGTACGAGACCCAGTACTTC.

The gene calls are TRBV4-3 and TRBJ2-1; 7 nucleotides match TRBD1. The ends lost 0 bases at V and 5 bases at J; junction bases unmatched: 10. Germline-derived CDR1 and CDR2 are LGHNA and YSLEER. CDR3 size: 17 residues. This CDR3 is CASSQDLHRGPNNEQFF. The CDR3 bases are TGCGCCAGCAGCCAAGATCTCCACAGGGGACCCAACAATGAGCAGTTCTTC.

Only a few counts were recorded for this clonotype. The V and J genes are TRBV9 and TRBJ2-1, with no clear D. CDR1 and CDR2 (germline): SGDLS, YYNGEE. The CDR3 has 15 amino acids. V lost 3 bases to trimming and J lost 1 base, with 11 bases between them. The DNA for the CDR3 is TGTGCCAGCAGCGCCCCATCTGGGTCCTACAATGAGCAGTTCTTC. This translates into CASSAPSGSYNEQFF.

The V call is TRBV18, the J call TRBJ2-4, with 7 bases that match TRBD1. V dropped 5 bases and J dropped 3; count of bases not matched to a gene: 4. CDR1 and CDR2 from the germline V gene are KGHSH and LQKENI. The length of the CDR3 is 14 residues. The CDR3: CASSSGGDKNIQYF. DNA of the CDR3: TGTGCCAGCTCATCAGGGGGTGACAAAAACATTCAGTACTTC.

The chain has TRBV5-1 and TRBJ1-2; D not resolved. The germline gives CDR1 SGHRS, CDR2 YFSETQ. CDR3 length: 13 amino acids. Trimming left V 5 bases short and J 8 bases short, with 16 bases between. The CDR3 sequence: CASRTGPIEGYTF. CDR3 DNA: TGCGCCAGCAGGACTGGCCCTATCGAGGGCTACACCTTC.

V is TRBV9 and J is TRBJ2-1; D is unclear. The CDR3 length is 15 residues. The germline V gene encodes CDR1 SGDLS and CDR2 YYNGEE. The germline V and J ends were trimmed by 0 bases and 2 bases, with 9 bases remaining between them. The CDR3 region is CASSVVPETYNEQFF. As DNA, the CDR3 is TGTGCCAGCAGCGTAGTACCGGAGACCTACAATGAGCAGTTCTTC.

CDR3 protein: CASSWEVGNTIYF. The CDR3 nucleotides are TGTGCCAGCAGCTGGGAAGTTGGAAACACCATATATTTT. The V and J genes are TRBV2 and TRBJ1-3; D call uncertain. The germline V and J ends were trimmed by 6 bases and 3 bases, with 9 bases remaining between them. The CDR3 loop spans 13 amino acids. Per germline, CDR1 SNHLY and CDR2 FYNNEI.

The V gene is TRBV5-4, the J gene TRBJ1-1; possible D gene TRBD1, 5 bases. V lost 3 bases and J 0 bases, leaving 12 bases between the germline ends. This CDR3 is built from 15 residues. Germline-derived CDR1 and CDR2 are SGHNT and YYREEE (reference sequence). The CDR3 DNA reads TGTGCCAGCAGCTATCGGGACGGCCTGAACACTGAAGCTTTCTTT. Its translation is CASSYRDGLNTEAFF.

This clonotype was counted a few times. DNA for the CDR3: TGTGCCAGCAGCCTATCTTTCTCGACAGCAACTAAAGAGACCCAGTACTTC. Its translation is CASSLSFSTATKETQYF. This chain links TRBV6-1 with TRBJ2-5, with a possible D match to TRBD1 (5 bases). CDR1 is MNHNS and CDR2 is SASEGT in the germline V gene. CDR3 length: 17 residues. Trimming took off 6 bases at V and 3 bases at J, with 23 bases between the two ends.

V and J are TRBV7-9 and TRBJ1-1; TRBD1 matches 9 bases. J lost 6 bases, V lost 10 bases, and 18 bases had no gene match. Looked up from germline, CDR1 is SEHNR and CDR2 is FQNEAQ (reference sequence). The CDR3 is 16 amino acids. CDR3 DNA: TGTGCCACTTCCCGTAGTACAGGGGGCTTATACTCTGAAGCTTTCTTT. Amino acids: CATSRSTGGLYSEAFF.